Following are 8 T cell receptor beta chains from one sample sequenced in a study of cytomegalovirus exposure and HLA in healthy donors. A multiplex PCR was run with 60 Vbeta primers and 13 Jbeta primers. The table came from immunoSEQ multiplex PCR; TCRdb's copy has only in-frame clones and leaves some out. The table records about 170,000 clones, 80% of them present only once. Sequencing was performed on PBMCs. These receptors were obtained from a woman between 45 and 60 years old in good health and CMV-seropositive.

The chain has TRBV7-9 and TRBJ2-2; D is unresolved. This CDR3 contains 10 residues. CDR1 is SEHNR and CDR2 is FQNEAQ in the germline V gene (reference sequence). Between the trimmed V and J ends, which lost 9 bases and 4 bases, there was a span of 3 bases. CDR3 nucleotides: TGTGCCAGTAGCACCGGGGAGCTGTTTTTT. Protein product: CASSTGELFF.

V is TRBV4-2 and J is TRBJ1-4, with 7 positions matching TRBD1. J was trimmed by 8 bases and V by 2 bases; bases with no gene match: 11. The CDR3 runs 16 residues. Germline V gene lookup returns CDR1 LGHNA and CDR2 YNFKEQ. The CDR3: CASSQQNRGQGEKLFF. In DNA form, the CDR3 reads TGTGCCAGCAGCCAACAAAACAGGGGTCAGGGGGAAAAACTGTTTTTT.

This clone was detected only a few times. The V and J genes are TRBV27 and TRBJ1-2; 9 bases fit TRBD1. Looked up from germline, CDR1 is MNHEY and CDR2 is SMNVEV (reference sequence). The CDR3 runs 13 residues. Trimming took 3 bases from V and 6 from J; bases not matched to a gene: 2. The CDR3 region is CASSLGQGHGYTF. CDR3 sequence (DNA): TGTGCCAGCAGTTTGGGACAGGGTCATGGCTACACCTTC.

The genes are TRBV7-9 and TRBJ1-3, with unresolved D. This CDR3 has 14 amino acids. The germline CDR1 and CDR2 sequences are SEHNR and FQNEAQ (reference sequence). V lost 2 bases to trimming and J lost 8 bases, with 13 bases between them. The CDR3 loop reads CASSLSSRPHTIYF. The CDR3 nucleotides are TGTGCCAGCAGCTTATCCAGCAGGCCTCACACCATATATTTT.

This rearrangement joins TRBV7-3 to TRBJ1-1; 9 nucleotides align to TRBD1. Germline-derived CDR1 and CDR2 are SGHTA and FQGTGA. V lost 5 bases to trimming and J lost 1 base; unmatched junction nucleotides: 2. CDR3 length equals 14 residues. The CDR3 DNA follows: TGTGCCAGCAGCAGACAGGGGGGGAACACTGAAGCTTTCTTT. Residues: CASSRQGGNTEAFF.

The chain carries TRBV18 and TRBJ1-1; 7 nucleotides match TRBD1. Germline V CDR1 and CDR2: KGHSH, LQKENI. The CDR3 has 15 amino acids. With 3 bases clipped from V and 2 bases from J, the junction kept 6 bases outside the gene matches. CDR3 amino acids: CASSPQTGANTEAFF. The CDR3 nucleotides are TGTGCCAGCTCACCGCAAACAGGGGCAAACACTGAAGCTTTCTTT.

V is TRBV9 and J is TRBJ1-2; 7 bases are a match to TRBD1. The junction had 6 bases not matched to a gene; V was cut back by 0 bases and J by 7 bases. The CDR3 is 14 amino acids. Germline lookup yields CDR1 SGDLS and CDR2 YYNGEE. The CDR3 protein is CASSVGVDRAGYTF. The CDR3 nucleotides are TGTGCCAGCAGCGTAGGTGTCGACAGGGCTGGCTACACCTTC.

This sequence joins TRBV7-6 and TRBJ2-1; D perhaps matches TRBD2 (6 bases). CDR3 length: 15 amino acids. Germline CDR1 is SGHVS and CDR2 is FNYEAQ. V lost 5 bases, J lost 5 bases, and 16 bases lay in between. The CDR3 DNA is TGTGCCAGCAGCCCGCGGGACTCTGGGCACAATGAGCAGTTCTTC. Its protein is CASSPRDSGHNEQFF. Full variable domain (rest looked up from reference TRBV7-6 and TRBJ2-1): GAGVSQSPRYKVTKRGQDVALRCDPISGHVSLYWYRQALGQGPEFLTYFNYEAQQDKSGLPNDRFSAERPEGSISTLTIQRTEQRDSAMYRCASSPRDSGHNEQFFGPGTRLTVL.